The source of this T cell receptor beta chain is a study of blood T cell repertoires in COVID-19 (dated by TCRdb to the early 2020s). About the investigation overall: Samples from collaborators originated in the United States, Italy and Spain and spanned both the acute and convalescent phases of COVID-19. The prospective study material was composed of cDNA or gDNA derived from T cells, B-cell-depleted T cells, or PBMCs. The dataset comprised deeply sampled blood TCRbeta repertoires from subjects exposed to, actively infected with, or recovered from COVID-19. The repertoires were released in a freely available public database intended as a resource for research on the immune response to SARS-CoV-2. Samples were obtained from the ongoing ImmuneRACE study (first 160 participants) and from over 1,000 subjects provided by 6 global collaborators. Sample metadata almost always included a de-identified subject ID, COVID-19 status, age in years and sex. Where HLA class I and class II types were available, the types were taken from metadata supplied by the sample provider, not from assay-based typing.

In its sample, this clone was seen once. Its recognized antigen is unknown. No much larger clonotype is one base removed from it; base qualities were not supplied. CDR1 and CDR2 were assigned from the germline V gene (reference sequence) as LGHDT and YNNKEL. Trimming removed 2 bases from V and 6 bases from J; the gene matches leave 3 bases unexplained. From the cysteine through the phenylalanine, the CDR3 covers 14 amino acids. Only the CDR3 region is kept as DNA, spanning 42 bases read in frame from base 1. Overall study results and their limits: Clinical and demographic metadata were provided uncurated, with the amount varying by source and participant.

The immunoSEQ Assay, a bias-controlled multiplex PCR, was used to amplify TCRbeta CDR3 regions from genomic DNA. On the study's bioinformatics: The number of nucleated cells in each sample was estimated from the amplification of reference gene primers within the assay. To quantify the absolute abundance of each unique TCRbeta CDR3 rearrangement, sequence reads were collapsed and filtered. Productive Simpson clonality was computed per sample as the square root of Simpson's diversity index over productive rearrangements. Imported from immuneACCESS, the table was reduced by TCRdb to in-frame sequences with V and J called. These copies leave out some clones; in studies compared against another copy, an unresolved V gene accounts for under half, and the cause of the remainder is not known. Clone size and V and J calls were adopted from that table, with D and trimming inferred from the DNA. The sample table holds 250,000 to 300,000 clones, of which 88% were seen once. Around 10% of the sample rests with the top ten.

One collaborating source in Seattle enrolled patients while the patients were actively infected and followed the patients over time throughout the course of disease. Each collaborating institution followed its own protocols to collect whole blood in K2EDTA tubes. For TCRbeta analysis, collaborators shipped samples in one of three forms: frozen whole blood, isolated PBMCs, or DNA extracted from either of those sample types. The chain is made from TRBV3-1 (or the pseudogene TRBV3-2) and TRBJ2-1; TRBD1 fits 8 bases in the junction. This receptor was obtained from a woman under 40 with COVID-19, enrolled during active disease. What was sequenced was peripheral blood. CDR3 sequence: CASSQSDRGNEQFF. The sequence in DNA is TGTGCCAGCAGCCAATCCGACAGGGGCAATGAGCAGTTCTTC.